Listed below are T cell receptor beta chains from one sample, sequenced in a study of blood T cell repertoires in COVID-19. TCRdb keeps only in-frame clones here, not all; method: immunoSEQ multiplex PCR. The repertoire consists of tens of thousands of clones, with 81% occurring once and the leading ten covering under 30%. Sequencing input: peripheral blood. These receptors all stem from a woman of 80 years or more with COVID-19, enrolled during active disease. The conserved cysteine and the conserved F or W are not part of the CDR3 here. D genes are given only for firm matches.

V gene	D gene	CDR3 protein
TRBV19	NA	ASSNQGAGDQPQH
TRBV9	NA	ASSVDYSPPSNIQY
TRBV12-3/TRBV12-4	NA	ASNRVGNTIY
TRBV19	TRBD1	ASSTGTGGQMGGYT
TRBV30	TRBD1	AWSAGGIRETQY
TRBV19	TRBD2	ASCWLAGGRQF
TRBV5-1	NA	ASSLDAGTGNTIY
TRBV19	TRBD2	ASTWTSGAYNEQF
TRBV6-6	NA	ASSPSGNYGYT
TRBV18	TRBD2	ASSPSRSSGSLSGELF
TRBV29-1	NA	SVDSGAGYGYT
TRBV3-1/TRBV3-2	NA	ASSQEQGIRREKLF
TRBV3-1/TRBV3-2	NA	ASSQLRDNMNTQY
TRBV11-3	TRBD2	ASSRLAGGTTDTQY
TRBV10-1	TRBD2	ASSVGGEAGELF
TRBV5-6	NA	ASSIGGPGDEQF
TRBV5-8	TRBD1	ASSPWTGGSNQPQH
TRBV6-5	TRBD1	ASSSGQGRKQY
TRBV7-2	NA	ASSLVWTMGGNEQF
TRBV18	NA	ASSPVGQSYNEQF
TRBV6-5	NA	ASRDSNYGYT
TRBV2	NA	ATLRGREQY
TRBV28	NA	ASSQSIEEQF
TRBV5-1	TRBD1	ASSSPGQVQLRNTGELF
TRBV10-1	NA	ASSESGVGDYEQY